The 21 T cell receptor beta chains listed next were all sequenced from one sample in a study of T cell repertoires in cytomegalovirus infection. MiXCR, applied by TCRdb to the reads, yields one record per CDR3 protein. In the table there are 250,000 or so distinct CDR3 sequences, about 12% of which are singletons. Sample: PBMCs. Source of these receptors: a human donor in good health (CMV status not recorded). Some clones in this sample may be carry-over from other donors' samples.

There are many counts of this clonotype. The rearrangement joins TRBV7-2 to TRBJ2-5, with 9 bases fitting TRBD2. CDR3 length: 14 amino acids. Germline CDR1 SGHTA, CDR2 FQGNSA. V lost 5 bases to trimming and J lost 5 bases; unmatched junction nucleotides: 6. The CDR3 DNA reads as TGTGCCAGCAGCGCCTCAGCGGGAGGTGAGACCCAGTACTTC. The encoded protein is CASSASAGGETQYF.

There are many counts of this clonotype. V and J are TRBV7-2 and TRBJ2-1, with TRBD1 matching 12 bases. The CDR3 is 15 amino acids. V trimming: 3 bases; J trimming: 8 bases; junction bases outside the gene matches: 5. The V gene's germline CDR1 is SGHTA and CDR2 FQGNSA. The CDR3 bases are TGTGCCAGCAGCTTGGGACAGGGGGCGGGAGATGAGCAGTTCTTC. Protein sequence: CASSLGQGAGDEQFF.

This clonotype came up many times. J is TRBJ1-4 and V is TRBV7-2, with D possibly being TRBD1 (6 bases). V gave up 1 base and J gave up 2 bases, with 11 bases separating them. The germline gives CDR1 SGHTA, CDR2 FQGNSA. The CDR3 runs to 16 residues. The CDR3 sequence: CASSLEGVWTNEKLFF. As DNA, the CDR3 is TGTGCCAGCAGCTTAGAGGGGGTCTGGACTAATGAAAAACTGTTTTTT.

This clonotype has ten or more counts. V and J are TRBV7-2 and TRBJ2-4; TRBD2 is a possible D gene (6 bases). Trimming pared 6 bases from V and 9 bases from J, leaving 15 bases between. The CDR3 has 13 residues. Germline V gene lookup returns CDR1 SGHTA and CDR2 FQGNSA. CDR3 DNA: TGTGCCAGCAGGCGGGACCCCGAGGGCATTCAGTACTTC. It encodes CASRRDPEGIQYF.

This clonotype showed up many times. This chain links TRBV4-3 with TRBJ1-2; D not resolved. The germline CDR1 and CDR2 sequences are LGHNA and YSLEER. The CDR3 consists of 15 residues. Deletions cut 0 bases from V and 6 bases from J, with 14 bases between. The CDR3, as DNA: TGCGCCAGCAGCCAAGATCTATCAAGCCTAAATGGCTACACCTTC. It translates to CASSQDLSSLNGYTF.

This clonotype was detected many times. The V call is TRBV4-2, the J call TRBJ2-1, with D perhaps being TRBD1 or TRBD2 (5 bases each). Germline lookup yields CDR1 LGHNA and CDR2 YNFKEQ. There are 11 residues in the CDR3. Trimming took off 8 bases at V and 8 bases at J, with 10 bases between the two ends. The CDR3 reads CASGLGDEQFF. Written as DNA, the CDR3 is TGTGCCAGCGGACTGGGGGATGAGCAGTTCTTC.

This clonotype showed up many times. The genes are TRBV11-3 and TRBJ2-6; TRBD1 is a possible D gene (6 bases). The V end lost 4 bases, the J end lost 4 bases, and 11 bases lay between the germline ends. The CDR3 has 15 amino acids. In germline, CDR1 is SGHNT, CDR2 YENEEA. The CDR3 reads CASSSTGLGANVLTF. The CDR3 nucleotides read TGTGCCAGCAGCTCAACAGGGCTCGGGGCCAACGTCCTGACTTTC.

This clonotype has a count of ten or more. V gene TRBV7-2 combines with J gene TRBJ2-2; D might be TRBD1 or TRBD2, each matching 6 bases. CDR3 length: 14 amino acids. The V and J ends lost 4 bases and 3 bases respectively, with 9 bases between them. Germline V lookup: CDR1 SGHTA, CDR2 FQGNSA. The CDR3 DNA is TGTGCCAGCAGCTCAAGGGGGGACACCGGGGAGCTGTTTTTT. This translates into CASSSRGDTGELFF.

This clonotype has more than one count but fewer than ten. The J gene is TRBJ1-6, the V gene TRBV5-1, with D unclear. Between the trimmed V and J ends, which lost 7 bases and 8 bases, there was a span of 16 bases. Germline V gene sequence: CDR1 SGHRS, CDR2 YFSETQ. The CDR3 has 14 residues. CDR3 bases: TGCGCCAGCGGATCCCGTGAGAGTGATTCACCCCTCCACTTT. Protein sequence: CASGSRESDSPLHF.

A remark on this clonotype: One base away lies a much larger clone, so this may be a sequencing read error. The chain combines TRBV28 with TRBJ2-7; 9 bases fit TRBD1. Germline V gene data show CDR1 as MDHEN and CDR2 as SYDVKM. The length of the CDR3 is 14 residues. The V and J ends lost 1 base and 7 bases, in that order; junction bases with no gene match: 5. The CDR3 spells CASSLSETGGEQYF. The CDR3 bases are TGTGCCAGCAGTTTATCCGAGACAGGGGGAGAGCAGTACTTC. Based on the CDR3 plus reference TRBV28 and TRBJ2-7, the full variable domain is DVKVTQSSRYLVKRTGEKVFLECVQDMDHENMFWYRQDPGLGLRLIYFSYDVKMKEKGDIPEGYSVSREKKERFSLILESASTNQTSMYLCASSLSETGGEQYFGPGTRLTVT.

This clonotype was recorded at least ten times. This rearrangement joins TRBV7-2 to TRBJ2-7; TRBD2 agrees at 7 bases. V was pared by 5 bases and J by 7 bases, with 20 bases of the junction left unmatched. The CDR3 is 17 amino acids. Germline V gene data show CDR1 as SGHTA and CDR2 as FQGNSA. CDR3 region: CASSAPWGMGGGSEQYF. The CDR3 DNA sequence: TGTGCCAGCAGCGCCCCTTGGGGGATGGGGGGGGGGAGTGAGCAGTACTTC.

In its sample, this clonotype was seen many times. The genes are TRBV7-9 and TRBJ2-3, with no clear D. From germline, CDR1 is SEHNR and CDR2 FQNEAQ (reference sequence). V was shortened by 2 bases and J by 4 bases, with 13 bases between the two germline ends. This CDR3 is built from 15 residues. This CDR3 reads CASSLSQPPADTQYF. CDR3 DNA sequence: TGTGCCAGCAGCTTAAGCCAACCCCCGGCAGATACGCAGTATTTT.

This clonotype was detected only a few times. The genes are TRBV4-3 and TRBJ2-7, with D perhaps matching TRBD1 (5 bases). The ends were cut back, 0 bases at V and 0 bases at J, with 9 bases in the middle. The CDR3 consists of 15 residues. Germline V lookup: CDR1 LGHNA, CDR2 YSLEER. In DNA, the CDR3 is TGCGCCAGCAGCCAAGATGGGGCGTACTCCTACGAGCAGTACTTC. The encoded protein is CASSQDGAYSYEQYF.

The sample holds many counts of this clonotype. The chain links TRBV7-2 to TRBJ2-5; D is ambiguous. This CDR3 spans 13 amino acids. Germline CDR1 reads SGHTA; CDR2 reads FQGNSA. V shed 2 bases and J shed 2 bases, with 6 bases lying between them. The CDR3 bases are TGTGCCAGCAGCTTAACAGTACAAGAGACCCAGTACTTC. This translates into CASSLTVQETQYF. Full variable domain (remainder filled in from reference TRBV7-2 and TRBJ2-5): GAGVSQSPSNKVTEKGKDVELRCDPISGHTALYWYRQSLGQGLEFLIYFQGNSAPDKSGLPSDRFSAERTGGSVSTLTIQRTQQEDSAVYLCASSLTVQETQYFGPGTRLLVL.

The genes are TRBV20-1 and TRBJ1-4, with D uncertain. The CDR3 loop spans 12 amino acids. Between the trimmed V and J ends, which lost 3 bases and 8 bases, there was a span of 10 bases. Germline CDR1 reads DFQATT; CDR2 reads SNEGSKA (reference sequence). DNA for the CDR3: TGCAGTGCTAGTTTCTCAACCGAAAAACTGTTTTTT. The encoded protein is CSASFSTEKLFF.

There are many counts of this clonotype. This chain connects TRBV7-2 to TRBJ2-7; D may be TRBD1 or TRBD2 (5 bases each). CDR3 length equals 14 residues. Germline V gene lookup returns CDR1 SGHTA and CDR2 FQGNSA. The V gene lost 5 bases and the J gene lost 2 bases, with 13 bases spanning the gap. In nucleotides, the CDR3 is TGTGCCAGCAGCCCGGGACGGGTTGCCTACGAGCAGTACTTC. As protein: CASSPGRVAYEQYF. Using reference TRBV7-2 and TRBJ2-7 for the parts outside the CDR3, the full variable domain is GAGVSQSPSNKVTEKGKDVELRCDPISGHTALYWYRQSLGQGLEFLIYFQGNSAPDKSGLPSDRFSAERTGGSVSTLTIQRTQQEDSAVYLCASSPGRVAYEQYFGPGTRLTVT.

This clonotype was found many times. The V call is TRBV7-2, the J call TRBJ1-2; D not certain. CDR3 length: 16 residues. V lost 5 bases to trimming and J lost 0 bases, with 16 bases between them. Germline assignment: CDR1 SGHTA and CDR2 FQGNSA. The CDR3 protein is CASSPAVIPANYGYTF. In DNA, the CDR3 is TGTGCCAGCAGCCCAGCGGTGATTCCCGCTAACTATGGCTACACCTTC.

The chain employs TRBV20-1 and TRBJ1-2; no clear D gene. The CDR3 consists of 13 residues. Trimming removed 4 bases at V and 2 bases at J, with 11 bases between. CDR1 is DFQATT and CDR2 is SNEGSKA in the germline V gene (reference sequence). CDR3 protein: CSAKHLENYGYTF. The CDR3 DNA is TGCAGTGCTAAACACCTGGAGAACTATGGCTACACCTTC.

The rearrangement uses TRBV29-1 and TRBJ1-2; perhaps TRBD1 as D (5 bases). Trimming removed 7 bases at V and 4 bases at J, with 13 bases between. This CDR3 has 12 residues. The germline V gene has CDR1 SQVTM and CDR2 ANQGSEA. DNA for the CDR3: TGCAGCGGGGGGGACCCGGGCTATGGCTACACCTTC. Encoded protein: CSGGDPGYGYTF.

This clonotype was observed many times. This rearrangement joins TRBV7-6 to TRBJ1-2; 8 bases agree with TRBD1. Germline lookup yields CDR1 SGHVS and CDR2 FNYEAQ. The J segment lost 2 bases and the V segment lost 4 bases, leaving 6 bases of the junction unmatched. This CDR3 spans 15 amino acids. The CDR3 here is CASSSYQGANYGYTF. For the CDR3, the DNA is TGTGCCAGCAGCTCTTATCAGGGGGCCAACTATGGCTACACCTTC.

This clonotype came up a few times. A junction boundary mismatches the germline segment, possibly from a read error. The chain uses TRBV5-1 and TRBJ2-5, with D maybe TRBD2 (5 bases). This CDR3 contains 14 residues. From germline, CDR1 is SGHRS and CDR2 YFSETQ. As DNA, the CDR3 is TGCGCCAGCAGTTTGGGGAGAAGCGGAGAGACCCAGTACTTC. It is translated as CASSLGRSGETQYF.